Shown below are 18 T cell receptor beta chains from a single sample sequenced in a study of early T cells in non-severe SARS-CoV-2 infection. TCRdb fed the 5' RACE reads into MiXCR, producing one record per CDR3 protein. The data show around 60,000 distinct CDR3 sequences, approximately 12% seen once. Source material: whole blood. The receptors derive from an adult who was a healthcare worker with PCR-confirmed SARS-CoV-2 infection or an uninfected control (not recorded which).

This clonotype turned up a few times. This chain uses TRBV6-4 with TRBJ2-4; D remains ambiguous. V lost 2 bases, J lost 6 bases, and 8 bases lay in between. The V gene's germline CDR1 is MRHNA and CDR2 SNTAGT. The CDR3 is made up of 13 amino acids. DNA of the CDR3: TGTGCCAGCAGTGACCAGAGCAGAAACATTCAGTACTTC. As protein: CASSDQSRNIQYF.

The chain combines TRBV11-2 with TRBJ2-4; the D gene is possibly TRBD1 (6 bases). V dropped 5 bases and J dropped 0 bases, with 14 bases sitting between them. The germline V gene encodes CDR1 SGHAT and CDR2 FQNNGV. This CDR3 has 16 residues. The CDR3 DNA is TGTGCCAGCAGCGACGGACAGAATCTAGCCAAAAACATTCAGTACTTC. Encoded protein: CASSDGQNLAKNIQYF.

The V gene is TRBV27, the J gene TRBJ2-1; D gene unclear. Deletions cut 2 bases from V and 3 bases from J, with 8 bases between. The length of the CDR3 is 14 residues. Germline V CDR1 and CDR2: MNHEY, SMNVEV (reference sequence). CDR3 DNA sequence: TGTGCCAGCAGTTTAACCCCGGGCTACAATGAGCAGTTCTTC. Protein product: CASSLTPGYNEQFF.

This clonotype was observed at least ten times. This chain connects TRBV7-9 to TRBJ2-1; 9 bases align to TRBD1. CDR1 is SEHNR, CDR2 FQNEAQ, per germline (reference sequence). This CDR3 comprises 15 residues. The V segment lost 4 bases and the J segment 6 bases; nucleotides outside the gene matches: 7. For the CDR3, the DNA is TGTGCCAGCAGCTCTCGACAGGGGGGTGGCAATGAGCAGTTCTTC. Protein product: CASSSRQGGGNEQFF.

This clonotype was counted ten times or more. J is TRBJ1-1 and V is TRBV12-3 or TRBV12-4; possible D gene TRBD1, 5 bases. The CDR3 length is 16 residues. Trimming removed 7 bases at V and 3 bases at J, with 21 bases between. The CDR3 region has the DNA TGTGCCAGCACCACGTCGTGGGGCGGTGTAGACACTGAAGCTTTCTTT. Translating gives CASTTSWGGVDTEAFF.

This clonotype was found many times. This sequence joins TRBV27 and TRBJ2-7; either TRBD1 or TRBD2 may supply D (5 bases each). V shed 9 bases and J shed 0 bases, with 18 bases lying between them. The CDR3 runs 15 residues. The germline V gene encodes CDR1 MNHEY and CDR2 SMNVEV (reference sequence). Here the CDR3 reads CASAIGTERSYEQYF. As DNA, the CDR3 is TGTGCCAGTGCCATCGGGACGGAACGCTCCTACGAGCAGTACTTC.

This chain uses TRBV9 with TRBJ2-3; 9 bases fit TRBD2. The J segment lost 2 bases and the V segment lost 3 bases, leaving 13 bases of the junction unmatched. Germline CDR1 and CDR2: SGDLS and YYNGEE. CDR3 length: 18 amino acids. CDR3 DNA sequence: TGTGCCAGCAGCGACCCAGCGGGGGGCCACGAAAACACAGATACGCAGTATTTT. Amino acid sequence: CASSDPAGGHENTDTQYF.

This chain links TRBV20-1 with TRBJ2-3; 12 nucleotides line up with TRBD2. Germline-derived CDR1 and CDR2 are DFQATT and SNEGSKA (reference sequence). The V segment lost 5 bases and the J segment 2 bases; nucleotides outside the gene matches: 5. The CDR3 is made up of 15 amino acids. CDR3 protein: CSALLAGGLTDTQYF. The CDR3 DNA reads TGCAGTGCTCTACTAGCGGGGGGTCTCACAGATACGCAGTATTTT.

V and J are TRBV28 and TRBJ1-5, with a possible D match to TRBD1 (6 bases). The CDR3 extends over 14 amino acids. Per the germline V gene, CDR1 is MDHEN and CDR2 is SYDVKM. V shed 5 bases and J shed 1 base, with 9 bases lying between them. The CDR3 spells CASSVGHSNQPQHF. As DNA, the CDR3 is TGTGCCAGCAGTGTGGGACACAGCAATCAGCCCCAGCATTTT.

This clonotype was found a few times. The chain links TRBV7-9 to TRBJ2-7, with 8 bases aligning to TRBD1. This CDR3 has 17 amino acids. With V trimmed by 4 bases and J by 2 bases, 13 bases remained unmatched. Germline-derived CDR1 and CDR2 are SEHNR and FQNEAQ (reference sequence). CDR3 sequence (DNA): TGTGCCAGCAGCTCAACATACTCCCGGGACAGGCCCTACGAGCAGTACTTC. It specifies CASSSTYSRDRPYEQYF.

The chain has TRBV7-3 and TRBJ2-1; 8 bases map to TRBD2. CDR3 length: 15 amino acids. Per the germline V gene, CDR1 is SGHTA and CDR2 is FQGTGA. V dropped 2 bases and J dropped 5; count of bases not matched to a gene: 5. CDR3 protein: CASSLGLAGHNEQFF. For the CDR3, the DNA is TGTGCCAGCAGCTTAGGGCTAGCGGGTCACAATGAGCAGTTCTTC.

This clonotype was seen ten or more times. The J gene is TRBJ2-1, the V gene TRBV7-2, with a tentative D call TRBD1 (5 bases). Trimming took off 4 bases at V and 5 bases at J, with 18 bases between the two ends. The CDR3 totals 16 residues. Germline CDR1 SGHTA, CDR2 FQGNSA. Here the CDR3 reads CASSYQGAIVNNEQFF. The CDR3 bases are TGTGCCAGCAGCTACCAAGGGGCTATTGTTAACAATGAGCAGTTCTTC.

A few counts support this clonotype. This chain links TRBV7-2 with TRBJ2-2; D not certain. With 2 bases removed from V and 7 bases from J, the gap between germline ends came to 5 bases. This CDR3 spans 12 amino acids. Germline V gene data show CDR1 as SGHTA and CDR2 as FQGNSA. The CDR3 protein is CASSLLGGELFF. The DNA for the CDR3 is TGTGCCAGCAGCTTATTAGGCGGGGAGCTGTTTTTT.

This clonotype was observed a handful of times. CDR3 DNA: TGCGCCAGCAGCCCTACTAGCGGAGCCAACTACGAGCAGTACTTC. This translates into CASSPTSGANYEQYF. The chain is built from TRBV5-1 and TRBJ2-7; TRBD2 agrees at 8 bases. The CDR3 spans 15 residues. V shed 4 bases, J shed 3 bases, and the junction held 9 bases outside the gene matches. Germline V CDR1 and CDR2: SGHRS, YFSETQ.

This clonotype was picked up a small number of times. This chain links TRBV2 with TRBJ1-3; no reliable D call. The CDR3 consists of 12 residues. V lost 6 bases and J 4 bases, leaving 7 bases between the germline ends. CDR1 and CDR2 (germline): SNHLY, FYNNEI. The chain's CDR3 is CASRIGGNTIYF. CDR3 bases: TGTGCCAGCAGAATTGGGGGAAACACCATATATTTT.

Only one count was recorded for this clonotype. The rearrangement links TRBV5-1 to TRBJ2-1; D not certain. The V and J ends lost 0 bases and 9 bases respectively, with 10 bases between them. The germline gives CDR1 SGHRS, CDR2 YFSETQ. There are 13 residues in the CDR3. The CDR3 protein is CASSLGLETEQFF. In DNA form, the CDR3 reads TGCGCCAGCAGCTTGGGTTTGGAGACTGAGCAGTTCTTC.

This clonotype was detected a few times. The chain has TRBV20-1 and TRBJ2-1; D perhaps matches TRBD2 (5 bases). Germline assignment: CDR1 DFQATT and CDR2 SNEGSKA (reference sequence). V dropped 1 base and J dropped 2 bases, with 9 bases sitting between them. CDR3 length: 14 residues. CDR3: CSARGRFAYNEQFF. The CDR3 nucleotides read TGCAGTGCTAGAGGGAGGTTCGCCTACAATGAGCAGTTCTTC.

The table lists this clonotype with a few counts. The rearrangement links TRBV23-1 to TRBJ2-1; 9 bases match TRBD1. TRBV23-1 belongs to the ORF category, with a function that is uncertain. The CDR3 consists of 16 residues. The junction had 8 bases not matched to a gene; V was cut back by 3 bases and J by 5 bases. This chain's CDR3 is CASSHPQGAGNNEQFF. The CDR3 nucleotides read TGCGCCAGCAGTCATCCACAGGGGGCGGGAAACAATGAGCAGTTCTTC.